This TCR beta chain is from a study of blood T cells in healthy people across ages. Losses at the gene ends were 5 bases for V and 7 bases for J; bases not matched to a gene: 12. The CDR3 is 15 amino acids. Germline lookup yields CDR1 SGHAT and CDR2 FQNNGV. This clonotype has ten or more counts. The authors ran a second PCR of 7 to 11 cycles using a sample-barcoded 5' primer and a J-beta primer mix. One entry per CDR3 protein, called by TCRdb with MiXCR from the 5' RACE reads. The sample records 600,000 or so distinct CDR3 sequences, approximately 30% being singletons. The source material was blood. This clonotype originated in a woman older than 75 in good health. The chain links TRBV11-2 to TRBJ2-7, with TRBD1 matching 9 bases. CDR3 nucleotide sequence: TGTGCCAGCAGCAACACAGGGGGCATGGTTAGGGAGCAGTACTTC. Encoded protein: CASSNTGGMVREQYF.